The clone carrying this T cell receptor beta chain was counted only a few times. This sample is part of a study of T cell repertoires in cytomegalovirus infection. TCRdb recomputed calls from the reads with MiXCR, one row per CDR3 protein. The repertoire holds roughly 600,000 distinct CDR3 sequences, with approximately 25% as singletons. This clonotype originated in a human donor in good health (CMV status not recorded). Some clones in this sample may be carry-over from other donors' samples. Input material: CD8+ T cells from PBMCs.

In DNA form, the CDR3 reads TGTGCCAGCAGAGCAGGGGGCACCGGGGAGCTGTTTTTT. This codes for CASRAGGTGELFF. The J gene is TRBJ2-2, the V gene TRBV6-6, with 7 bases that match TRBD1. Germline-derived CDR1 and CDR2 are MNHNY and SVGAGI (reference sequence). Unmatched junction bases numbered 2, after V lost 6 bases and J lost 4 bases. This CDR3 has 13 amino acids.